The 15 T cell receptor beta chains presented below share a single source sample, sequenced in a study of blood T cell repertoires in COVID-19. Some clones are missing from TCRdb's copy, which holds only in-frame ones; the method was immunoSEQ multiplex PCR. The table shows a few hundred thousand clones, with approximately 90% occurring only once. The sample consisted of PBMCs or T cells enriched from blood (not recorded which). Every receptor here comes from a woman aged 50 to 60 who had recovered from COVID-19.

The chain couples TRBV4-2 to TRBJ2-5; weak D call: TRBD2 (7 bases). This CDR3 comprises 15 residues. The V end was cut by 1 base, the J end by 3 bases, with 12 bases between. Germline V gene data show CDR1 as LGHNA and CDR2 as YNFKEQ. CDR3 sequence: CASSQVGGGKETQYF. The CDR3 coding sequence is TGTGCCAGCAGCCAAGTGGGAGGGGGAAAAGAGACCCAGTACTTC.

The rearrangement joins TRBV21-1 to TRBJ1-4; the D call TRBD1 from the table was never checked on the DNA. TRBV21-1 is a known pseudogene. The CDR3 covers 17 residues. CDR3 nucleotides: TGTGCCAGCAGCTTCCGACGACAGGGTGCAACTAATGAAAAACTGTTTTTT. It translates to CASSFRRQGATNEKLFF.

CDR3 residues: CASSRERLSNEQFF. CDR3 in DNA: TGTGCCAGTAGTAGGGAAAGACTATCCAATGAGCAGTTCTTC. This chain uses TRBV19 with TRBJ2-1; a weak D match, TRBD2 (5 bases). Trimming removed 4 bases at V and 6 bases at J, with 13 bases between. The CDR3 sequence is 14 residues long. CDR1 is LNHDA, CDR2 SQIVND, per germline (reference sequence).

The CDR3 nucleotides read TGTGCCAGCGGGACAGGGGCGAGATATGGCTACACCTTC. This translates into CASGTGARYGYTF. V and J are TRBV28 and TRBJ1-2; TRBD1 agrees at 10 bases. After removal of 8 bases from V and 5 bases from J, the junction contained 5 bases not matched to a gene. Germline lookup yields CDR1 MDHEN and CDR2 SYDVKM. The CDR3 is 13 amino acids.

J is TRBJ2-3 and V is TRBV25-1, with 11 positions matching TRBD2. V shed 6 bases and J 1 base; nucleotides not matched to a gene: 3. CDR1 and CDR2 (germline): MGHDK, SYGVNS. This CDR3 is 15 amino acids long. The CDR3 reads CASSTLAGGTDTQYF. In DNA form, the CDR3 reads TGTGCCAGCAGCACACTAGCGGGGGGCACAGATACGCAGTATTTT.

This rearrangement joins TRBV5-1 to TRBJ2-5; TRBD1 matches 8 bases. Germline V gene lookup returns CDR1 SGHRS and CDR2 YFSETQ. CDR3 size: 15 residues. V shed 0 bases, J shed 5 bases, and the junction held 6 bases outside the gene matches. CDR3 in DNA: TGCGCCAGCAGCTTGGGCGGACAGGGCGGGGAGACCCAGTACTTC. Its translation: CASSLGGQGGETQYF.

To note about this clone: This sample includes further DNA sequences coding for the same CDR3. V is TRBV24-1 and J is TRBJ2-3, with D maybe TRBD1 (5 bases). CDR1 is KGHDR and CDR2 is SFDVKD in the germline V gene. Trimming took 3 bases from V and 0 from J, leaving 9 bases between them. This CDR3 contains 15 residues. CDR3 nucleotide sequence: TGTGCCACCAGTGATCCAGGGTCTAGCACAGATACGCAGTATTTT. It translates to CATSDPGSSTDTQYF.

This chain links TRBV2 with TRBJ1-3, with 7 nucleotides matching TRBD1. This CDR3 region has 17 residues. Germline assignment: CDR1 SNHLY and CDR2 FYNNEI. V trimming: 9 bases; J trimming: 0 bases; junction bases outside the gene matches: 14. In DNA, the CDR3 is TGTGCCAGTAGCGGTTCCCTACAGGGGCGCTCTGGAAACACCATATATTTT. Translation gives CASSGSLQGRSGNTIYF.

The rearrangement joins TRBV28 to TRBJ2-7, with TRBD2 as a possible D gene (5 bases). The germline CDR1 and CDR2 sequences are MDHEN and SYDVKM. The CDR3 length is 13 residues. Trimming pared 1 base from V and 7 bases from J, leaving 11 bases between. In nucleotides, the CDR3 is TGTGCCAGCAGTTTATCTACTAGTAGGGAGCAGTACTTC. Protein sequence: CASSLSTSREQYF. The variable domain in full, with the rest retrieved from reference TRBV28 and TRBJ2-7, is DVKVTQSSRYLVKRTGEKVFLECVQDMDHENMFWYRQDPGLGLRLIYFSYDVKMKEKGDIPEGYSVSREKKERFSLILESASTNQTSMYLCASSLSTSREQYFGPGTRLTVT.

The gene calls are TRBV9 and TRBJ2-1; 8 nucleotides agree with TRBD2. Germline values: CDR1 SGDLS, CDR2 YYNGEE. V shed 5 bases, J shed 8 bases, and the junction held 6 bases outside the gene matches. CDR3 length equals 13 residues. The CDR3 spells CASSSGDTYEQFF. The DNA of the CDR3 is TGTGCCAGCAGTAGCGGGGATACGTATGAGCAGTTCTTC.

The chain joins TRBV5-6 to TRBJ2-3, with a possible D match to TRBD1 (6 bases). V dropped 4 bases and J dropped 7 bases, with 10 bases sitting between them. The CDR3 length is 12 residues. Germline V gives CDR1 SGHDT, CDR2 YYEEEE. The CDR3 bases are TGTGCCAGCAGCCGGCAGGGGAATACGCAGTATTTT. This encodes CASSRQGNTQYF.

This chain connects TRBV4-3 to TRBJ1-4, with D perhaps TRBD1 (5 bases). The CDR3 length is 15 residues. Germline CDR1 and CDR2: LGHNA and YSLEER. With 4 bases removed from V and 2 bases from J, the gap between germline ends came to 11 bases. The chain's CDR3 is CASSRGDGTNEKLFF. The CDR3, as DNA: TGCGCCAGCAGCCGGGGGGACGGTACTAATGAAAAACTGTTTTTT.

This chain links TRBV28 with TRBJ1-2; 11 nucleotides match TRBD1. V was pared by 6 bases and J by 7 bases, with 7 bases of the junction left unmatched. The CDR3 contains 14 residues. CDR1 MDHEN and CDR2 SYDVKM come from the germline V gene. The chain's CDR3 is CASSAGQGARGYTF. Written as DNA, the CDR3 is TGTGCCAGCAGCGCCGGACAGGGGGCGCGTGGCTACACCTTC.

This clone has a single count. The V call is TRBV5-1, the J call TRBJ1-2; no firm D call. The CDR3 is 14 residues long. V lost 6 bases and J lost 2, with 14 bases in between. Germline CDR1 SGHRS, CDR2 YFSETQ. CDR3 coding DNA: TGCGCCAGCACAAAAGAGGCGGCCAACTATGGCTACACCTTC. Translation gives CASTKEAANYGYTF.

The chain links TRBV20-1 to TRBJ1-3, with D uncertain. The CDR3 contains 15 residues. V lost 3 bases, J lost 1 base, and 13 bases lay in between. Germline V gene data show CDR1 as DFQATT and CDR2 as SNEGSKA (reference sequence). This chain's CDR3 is CSASASRISGNTIYF. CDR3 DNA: TGCAGTGCTAGTGCCTCCAGAATTTCTGGAAACACCATATATTTT.